This T cell receptor beta chain was captured by sequencing in a study of cytomegalovirus exposure and HLA in healthy donors (dated by TCRdb to the late 2010s). Study-level background: An earlier analysis of approximately 640 of the donors reported about 290 Gb of sequence data and 117 million unique TCR beta sequences from about 200 million T cells. Approximately 310 gigabases of sequencing data and around 80 million unique TCR sequences made up an early release that covered 640 HLA-typed donors. Using immunosequencing, the study profiled T cell repertoires from 640 or so subjects and related those repertoires to cytomegalovirus serostatus. High-throughput TCR immunosequencing, statistical association of individual TCRs with disease status, and machine learning were combined to predict cytomegalovirus infection status. A later genetic analysis took genome-wide SNP genotypes for about 55% of the 666 donors and used that subset as a discovery cohort. Donor age, sex, ethnicity and CMV serostatus were compiled together with the repertoire data. To study patterns of TCR occurrence, a later analysis re-analyzed previously published TCR beta repertoires from several hundred donors and added high-resolution HLA genotyping. On average, around 230,000 unique TCR beta nucleotide sequences were sequenced per donor among more than 350 genotyped donors of the cohort, with roughly 20% of those sequences being non-productive. All discovery cohort repertoires had been generated on a single sequencing platform. The later analysis used no new phenotypic data to find candidate immune exposures, relying instead on TCR beta sequences and their occurrence across donors. About five DR-DQ haplotypes were treated as single units for association and clustering because of strong linkage in the cohort. The study was designed to test whether signatures of past pathogen exposure could be identified by cataloging public T cell receptors. Both class I and class II loci were covered by HLA typing, at four-digit resolution. In an earlier analysis of more than 550 of the donors, high-throughput TCR beta sequencing was used to judge whether each TCR beta V gene segment behaved as functional or pseudogenic. The genetic ancestry cluster associated with self-reported Caucasian donors included over 80% of the 300 to 400 genotyped donors. The number of donors typed differed by locus, with roughly 629-640 for A, B, C, DRB1 and DQB1, roughly 520 for DQA1, 600 to 610 for DPA1, and approximately 470 for DPB1. Along with the roughly 700-subject first cohort, a separate validation cohort of some 130 different subjects was used. Overall results and qualifications from the work: CMV serostatus was the only immune exposure information available for the cohort. Correlated functional status among segregating V segments might be attributable to linkage disequilibrium, but an unknown experimental factor could not be ruled out. A later analysis found that most CMV-associated TCR beta chains appeared HLA-restricted, with HLA associations seemingly driven largely by CMV exposure. An association between a missense DCLRE1C variant and V-gene and J-gene trimming of TCR beta chains was found in a later genetic analysis and replicated in an independent cohort. The cohort was sequenced for TCR beta chains only, and without alpha or paired-chain data the features that could be detected were limited. A further reported finding was that TCR beta sequences accurately predicted the HLA-A and HLA-B alleles for most subjects in the first cohort. Over 15 rarely observed V segments, including chromosome 9 orphons, were excluded from the earlier analysis of about 600 of the donors because counts were too low. In vitro tests confirmed that a few of the cytomegalovirus-associated TCR beta chains recognize cytomegalovirus antigens. Sequencing depth was assumed to be roughly uniform across donors in the presence/absence analyses, though that assumption may not hold. According to the authors, the approach could potentially be generalized to other disease states and immunological phenotypes. A later analysis found that HLA-associated TCR beta chains were more clonally expanded and had lower generation probabilities than equally common non-associated chains. Cytomegalovirus status was reported to be diagnosed by the classifier with high specificity and sensitivity in both the original and validation cohorts. In a later analysis, over 15,000 TCR beta sequences were associated with specific HLA alleles at a false discovery rate of 0.05. According to a later genetic analysis, donors in an Asian-associated ancestry cluster had fewer N-insertions in productive TCRs than the approximately 650-donor mean. HLA typing was unavailable for some donors at each locus, so association tests used only the typed subset. Most TCR sequences were seen in very few donors, while some public TCRs were found in many individuals. The study gave a list of some 150 TCR beta chains associated with cytomegalovirus. A later analysis reported that several top co-occurrence clusters appeared linked to parvovirus B19, influenza, CMV and Epstein-Barr virus. When HLA alleles, especially DR and DQ, strongly co-occurred, attributing TCR associations to individual alleles was difficult. In a later analysis, the rate of TCR association differed among HLA loci, with DRB1 alleles having the most associated TCRs and HLA-C alleles having the fewest. In an earlier analysis of a few hundred of the donors, most TCR beta V segments were observed in productive rearrangements about 87% or about 30% of the time, broadly matching IMGT annotations. The sequencing pipeline was judged likely to have produced a cluster of highly shared sequence variants as a technical artifact.

The cohort consisted of hundreds of healthy bone marrow donors. All cohort members were sampled while nominally healthy, although unrecorded immune exposures were likely present. The donor was CMV seropositive and was included in the group of some 290 seropositive cohort members. A peripheral blood sample was collected from each donor, and TCR beta sequencing was performed on peripheral blood mononuclear cells. Genomic DNA extraction from the blood cell samples was performed with the Qiagen DNeasy Blood Extraction Kit. A remark on this clone: It lacks a known antigen.

Libraries were made using the immunoSEQ multiplex PCR assay. For the multiplex PCR, a mixture combining 60 forward primers for TCR Vbeta segments and 13 reverse primers for TCR Jbeta segments was used. A multiplex PCR assay on genomic DNA amplified the CDR3 region of rearranged TCR beta genes. The amplified TCR beta libraries were sequenced on the Illumina HiSeq System as 87-base-pair reads. The authors' pipeline ran thus. Across the 500 to 750 repertoires, a later analysis counted about 81 million unique TCR beta chains, about 10 million of which were shared by at least two donors. To remove PCR and sequencing errors, raw reads were error-corrected and collapsed into unique sequences using a nearest-neighbor algorithm that merged closely related sequences. To assign V, D and J gene segments, CDR3 sequences were aligned to IMGT reference sequences. For a sequence to be retained, a match of at least six nucleotides was required to both a V gene segment and a J gene segment. Rearrangements were classified as productive when the CDR3 lacked stop codons and remained in frame with V and J, and all other rearrangements were classified as non-productive. CDR3 was defined by IMGT convention, running from the second conserved V-encoded cysteine to the conserved J-encoded phenylalanine. In an earlier analysis of around 640 of the donors, sequences lacking an unambiguous match to a single V gene segment were excluded. In an earlier analysis of around 590 of the donors, a V segment was called functional when productive rearrangements were above 56.7%, and segregating when the standard deviation between donors exceeded 5%. A statistical classification framework was built for diagnosing cytomegalovirus status from the catalog of TCR beta chain sequences. V and J gene assignment, in a later analysis, came from comparing TCR nucleotide sequences with IMGT/GENE-DB human TR gene sequences. Using the TCRdist pipeline, a later analysis assigned CDR3 sequences along with most-parsimonious VDJ recombination scenarios. In a later analysis, every TCR beta chain was defined by the combination of its CDR3 amino acid sequence and its V-gene family, and reads without a unique V-gene family were dropped. A later analysis removed 500 to 650 highly shared, low-generation-probability nucleotide sequences to deal with suspected cross-contamination and a sequencing artifact. In a later analysis, a clonal expansion index was calculated for each public chain from normalized within-repertoire ranks of inferred template counts. A later analysis computed generation probabilities with a VDJ recombination model fitted to out-of-frame rearrangements, and checked the results against IGoR. In a later analysis, TCR-TCR, TCR-HLA and TCR-CMV co-occurrence was scored with hypergeometric tests, and a repertoire-size bias correction was applied to TCR pairs. In a later analysis, false discovery rates were estimated by permuting HLA or CMV assignments 20 times. A later analysis grouped co-occurring TCRs with DBSCAN, adding TCRdist sequence similarity when clustering within HLA-allele-positive subsets. Repertoires with fewer than 30,000 or more than 120,000 public chains, plus five repertoires with anomalous nucleotide sharing, were excluded from co-occurrence clustering. The table comes from immuneACCESS by way of TCRdb, which keeps in-frame sequences with V and J called. Part of the clones is missing from these tables; in studies checked, under half for an unresolved V gene and the rest for unknown reasons. V, J and clone size are those of that table, while D and trimming were read from the DNA. This sample's table carries about 110,000 clones. The ten largest clones add up to 5.5% to 8% of the sample.

The clonotype comes from a man in his forties in good health and CMV-seropositive. Sequenced input: PBMCs.

CDR3 reads: CASSLAREPSNEQFF. The nucleotides read TGTGCCAGCAGCTTGGCGCGGGAGCCCAGCAATGAGCAGTTCTTC. This receptor chain uses TRBV7-3 and TRBJ2-1; the junction holds 7 bases that match TRBD2. The germline V end is reduced by 3 bases and the J end by 6 bases; junction bases left unmatched: 8. The germline V gene gives CDR1 as SGHTA and CDR2 as FQGTGA. The CDR3 starts with the cysteine, ends with the phenylalanine, and has 15 residues. The CDR3 DNA has 45 bases and is translated from base 1.